This T cell receptor (beta chain) was profiled in a study of technical replicates of blood from a handful of donors (dated by TCRdb to about 2017). Note on this clone: Its antigen has not been determined. No base-level quality is on record; no much larger clone is a single base apart.

The CDR3, cysteine through phenylalanine, is 14 amino acids long. Just the 42-base CDR3 DNA is kept, in frame starting at base 1. CDR1 and CDR2 are read off the germline V gene as KGHSH and LQKENI. V is pared back by 2 bases and J by 7 bases, with 14 bases lying between the germline termini. The library relied on the immunoSEQ multiplex PCR assay. The table comes from immuneACCESS by way of TCRdb, which keeps in-frame sequences with V and J called. Part of the clones is missing from these tables; in studies checked, under half for an unresolved V gene and the rest for unknown reasons. For this sample there are about 94,000 clones; 90% to 96% appear just once. The top ten clonotypes cover 0.36% of the sample.

The TCR originated in a human donor in good health. The material sequenced was T cells isolated from PBMCs. The chain is assembled from TRBV18 and TRBJ1-2, with TRBD1 as a weak D call on 5 bases. The CDR3 protein: CASSPSGGAGGYTF. The sequenced DNA: TGTGCCAGCTCACCATCGGGCGGGGCCGGTGGCTACACCTTC.